The 20 T cell receptor beta chains in this list originate from one sample, sequenced in a study of cytomegalovirus exposure and HLA in healthy donors. The PCR employed 60 Vbeta primers together with 13 Jbeta primers. Measured with immunoSEQ multiplex PCR; TCRdb has only the in-frame clones, and not every one. The sample records roughly 170,000 clones, around 83% being singletons. The sample comprised PBMCs. The receptors derive from a man aged 50 to 60 in good health and CMV-seronegative.

This chain uses TRBV28 with TRBJ1-5; D gene ambiguous. This CDR3 spans 15 amino acids. Germline CDR1 and CDR2: MDHEN and SYDVKM. V lost 5 bases and J 1 base, leaving 12 bases between the germline ends. CDR3 nucleotide sequence: TGTGCCAGCAGTCCCACCTTGGGCAGCAATCAGCCCCAGCATTTT. Translated, it gives CASSPTLGSNQPQHF.

The rearrangement uses TRBV18 and TRBJ1-3; D call uncertain. Per germline, CDR1 KGHSH and CDR2 LQKENI. V lost 3 bases and J lost 5, with 11 bases in between. There are 14 residues in the CDR3. This chain's CDR3 is CASSPLDIRNTIYF. The CDR3 DNA reads as TGTGCCAGCTCACCCCTCGACATCAGAAACACCATATATTTT. Filled out from reference TRBV18 and TRBJ1-3, the complete variable domain reads NAGVMQNPRHLVRRRGQEARLRCSPMKGHSHVYWYRQLPEEGLKFMVYLQKENIIDESGMPKERFSAEFPKEGPSILRIQQVVRGDSAAYFCASSPLDIRNTIYFGEGSWLTVV.

This clone was detected once. This chain uses TRBV18 with TRBJ2-1; 7 bases map to TRBD1. Looked up from germline, CDR1 is KGHSH and CDR2 is LQKENI. Trimming cost V 6 bases and J 6 bases; bases outside gene matches: 8. This CDR3 has 14 residues. The CDR3, as DNA: TGTGCCAGCTCCATGGGACAGCAAACCAATGAGCAGTTCTTC. Protein product: CASSMGQQTNEQFF.

This rearrangement joins TRBV4-1 to TRBJ1-3; 7 nucleotides line up with TRBD1. Germline CDR1 and CDR2: MGHRA and YSYEKL. The CDR3 extends over 20 amino acids. V shed 4 bases, J shed 0 bases, and the junction held 18 bases outside the gene matches. The DNA of the CDR3 is TGCGCCAGCAGCCGGAATTCCCTGACAGGGTCCTCCTCCTCTGGAAACACCATATATTTT. Encoded protein: CASSRNSLTGSSSSGNTIYF.

The chain uses TRBV6-5 and TRBJ1-5; TRBD1 agrees at 11 bases. V lost 6 bases to trimming and J lost 4 bases; unmatched junction nucleotides: 5. This CDR3 has 15 amino acids. Germline V gives CDR1 MNHEY, CDR2 SVGAGI. DNA for the CDR3: TGTGCCAGCAGGTCCGGGACAGGGGGTAATCAGCCCCAGCATTTT. Protein: CASRSGTGGNQPQHF.

The CDR3 DNA sequence: TGTGCCAGCAGTTCTACAAGACAGGGGACCTACGAGCAGTACTTC. It is translated as CASSSTRQGTYEQYF. The chain links TRBV6-1 to TRBJ2-7; 8 bases map to TRBD1. There are 15 residues in the CDR3. V shed 5 bases, J shed 2 bases, and the junction held 8 bases outside the gene matches. The germline gives CDR1 MNHNS, CDR2 SASEGT.

The chain is built from TRBV5-1 and TRBJ2-1; 9 positions match TRBD2. Germline V CDR1 and CDR2: SGHRS, YFSETQ. V trimming: 0 bases; J trimming: 6 bases; junction bases outside the gene matches: 4. The CDR3 runs to 15 residues. CDR3 bases: TGCGCCAGCAGCTTGGGTAGCGGGGGTGTCAATGAGCAGTTCTTC. Encoded protein: CASSLGSGGVNEQFF.

The chain uses TRBV4-2 and TRBJ2-5, with 9 bases aligning to TRBD2. CDR3 size: 15 residues. Germline CDR1 LGHNA, CDR2 YNFKEQ. After removal of 4 bases from V and 7 bases from J, the junction contained 10 bases not matched to a gene. In nucleotides, the CDR3 is TGTGCCAGCAGCCCTTCTAGCGGGGCCCATGGGACCCAGTACTTC. This codes for CASSPSSGAHGTQYF.

CDR3 sequence (DNA): TGTGCCAGCAGCCTCCGGACTAGCGGGAGGCGCACCGGGGAGCTGTTTTTT. Protein product: CASSLRTSGRRTGELFF. This chain links TRBV9 with TRBJ2-2; 14 bases are a match to TRBD2. The CDR3 runs to 17 residues. The junction had 6 bases not matched to a gene; V was cut back by 4 bases and J by 4 bases. CDR1 SGDLS and CDR2 YYNGEE come from the germline V gene.

The chain combines TRBV9 with TRBJ2-5; no clear D gene. Germline CDR1 SGDLS, CDR2 YYNGEE. The CDR3 sequence is 13 residues long. The V end lost 0 bases, the J end lost 5 bases, and 8 bases lay between the germline ends. The CDR3 coding sequence is TGTGCCAGCAGCGTAGGCACCGCGGAGACCCAGTACTTC. It translates to CASSVGTAETQYF.

The V gene is TRBV9, the J gene TRBJ2-1, with 8 bases matching TRBD2. The CDR3 totals 17 residues. With V trimmed by 0 bases and J by 6 bases, 11 bases remained unmatched. The germline V gene has CDR1 SGDLS and CDR2 YYNGEE. The DNA for the CDR3 is TGTGCCAGCAGCGTAGAGGAGATAGCGGGGATTACCAATGAGCAGTTCTTC. It specifies CASSVEEIAGITNEQFF. The full variable domain, in which reference TRBV9 and TRBJ2-1 provide the parts outside the CDR3, is DSGVTQTPKHLITATGQRVTLRCSPRSGDLSVYWYQQSLDQGLQFLIQYYNGEERAKGNILERFSAQQFPDLHSELNLSSLELGDSALYFCASSVEEIAGITNEQFFGPGTRLTVL.

This clone came up once. The chain recombines TRBV7-8 with TRBJ2-2; 10 bases fit TRBD1. The CDR3 is 16 residues long. The junction had 10 bases not matched to a gene; V was cut back by 4 bases and J by 8 bases. CDR1 is SGHVS and CDR2 is FQNEAQ in the germline V gene. DNA of the CDR3: TGTGCCAGCAGCTCCCGGGACAGGGGTTTTTCGGGGGAGCTGTTTTTT. It specifies CASSSRDRGFSGELFF.

This sequence joins TRBV6-6 and TRBJ2-5, with D unclear. With the DNA end fitting TRBJ2-7 better, the J assignment may be wrong. The CDR3 contains 16 residues. Germline assignment: CDR1 MNHNY and CDR2 SVGAGI (reference sequence). The CDR3 sequence: CASSSPFTAGSYEQYF. CDR3 in DNA: TGTGCCAGCAGTTCCCCCTTTACTGCAGGCTCCTACGAGCAGTACTTC.

The rearrangement joins TRBV15 to TRBJ2-2; D is unclear. The V gene's germline CDR1 is LNHNV and CDR2 YYDKDF (reference sequence). Between the trimmed V and J ends, which lost 4 bases and 5 bases, there was a span of 8 bases. CDR3 size: 13 residues. CDR3 region: CATSKLSTGELFF. In nucleotides, the CDR3 is TGTGCCACCAGCAAATTGAGTACCGGGGAGCTGTTTTTT.

The J gene is TRBJ2-1, the V gene TRBV6-5; 7 bases agree with TRBD2. The CDR3 has 15 amino acids. Germline CDR1 reads MNHEY; CDR2 reads SVGAGI. V was pared by 2 bases and J by 5 bases, with 6 bases of the junction left unmatched. The CDR3 reads CASSYGRAVNNEQFF. For the CDR3, the DNA is TGTGCCAGCAGTTACGGGAGGGCGGTAAACAATGAGCAGTTCTTC.

This clone was recorded once. The chain employs TRBV28 and TRBJ1-6, with D perhaps TRBD1 (5 bases). Germline V gene sequence: CDR1 MDHEN, CDR2 SYDVKM. There are 15 residues in the CDR3. Between the trimmed V and J ends, which lost 7 bases and 6 bases, there was a span of 16 bases. The CDR3 is CASTGADPLNSPLHF. Written as DNA, the CDR3 is TGTGCCAGCACTGGGGCCGACCCGCTTAATTCACCCCTCCACTTT.

V usage is TRBV7-2 and J usage is TRBJ2-5; 9 nucleotides agree with TRBD1. CDR3 size: 15 residues. Trimming at V came to 5 bases and at J to 7 bases, leaving 11 bases not matched to a gene. CDR1 is SGHTA, CDR2 FQGNSA, per germline. CDR3 sequence (DNA): TGTGCCAGCAGCGTATACCCGGGACAGGGAAGGACCCAGTACTTC. Translated, it gives CASSVYPGQGRTQYF.

The V call is TRBV10-2, the J call TRBJ2-3, with TRBD2 identical over 9 bases. V dropped 6 bases and J dropped 2; count of bases not matched to a gene: 6. CDR1 WSHSY and CDR2 SAAADI come from the germline V gene. The CDR3 runs to 15 residues. CDR3 residues: CASRATSGLTDTQYF. CDR3 nucleotides: TGCGCCAGCAGGGCGACTAGCGGCCTCACAGATACGCAGTATTTT.

This chain connects TRBV11-2 to TRBJ2-5; TRBD2 agrees at 10 bases. Germline V gene data show CDR1 as SGHAT and CDR2 as FQNNGV. CDR3 length: 14 residues. After removal of 5 bases from V and 5 bases from J, the junction contained 5 bases not matched to a gene. The CDR3 nucleotides are TGTGCCAGCAGCAAACTAGCGGGGCGCGAGACCCAGTACTTC. Translation gives CASSKLAGRETQYF.

CDR3: CASSLVQGPTEAFF. CDR3 in DNA: TGCGCCAGCAGCTTGGTACAGGGCCCCACTGAAGCTTTCTTT. The genes are TRBV5-1 and TRBJ1-1; TRBD1 is a possible D gene (6 bases). Trimming stripped 0 bases from V and 4 bases from J, with 10 bases between. The CDR3 length is 14 residues. Per the germline V gene, CDR1 is SGHRS and CDR2 is YFSETQ.